This entry is about one T cell receptor (beta chain). The sample belongs to a study of T cell responses to AZD1222 COVID-19 vaccine. Only in-frame clones appear in the TCRdb table, and some are missing; sequencing was by immunoSEQ multiplex PCR. The profile shows 150,000 or so clones, roughly nine tenths of them singletons. Germline CDR1 reads SGHNT; CDR2 reads YYREEE (reference sequence). The CDR3 is made up of 13 amino acids. With 2 bases removed from V and 3 bases from J, the gap between germline ends came to 8 bases. The J gene is TRBJ1-1, the V gene TRBV5-4; unclear D gene. This specimen was peripheral blood, taken on day 0 of MenACWY control vaccination. The receptor was isolated from an adult in good health. CDR3: CASSLTRDTEAFF. The CDR3 region has the DNA TGTGCCAGCAGCTTAACGCGGGACACTGAAGCTTTCTTT.